Listed below are T cell receptor beta chains from one sample, sequenced in a study of graft-versus-host responses after intestinal transplantation. This table comes from immunoSEQ multiplex PCR, and its TCRdb copy is limited to in-frame clones, with some not included. The repertoire holds about 130,000 clones, with roughly nine tenths as singletons. Antigens for these TCRs are unknown. Material: unstimulated CD4+ T cells sorted from spleen or lymph node cells, obtained before intestinal transplant. All receptors derive from a human donor who received an intestinal transplant. CDR3s include the opening cysteine and the closing phenylalanine or tryptophan.

J gene	V gene	CDR3 protein
TRBJ2-5	TRBV18	CASSPGTGETQYF
TRBJ2-7	TRBV5-4	CASSSYMGEQYF
TRBJ1-2	TRBV7-9	CASTSPGSYGYTF
TRBJ1-3	TRBV10-1	CASSAGFSGNTIYF
TRBJ2-6	TRBV29-1	CSVHAYGANVLTF
TRBJ1-4	TRBV27	CASRRLNEKLFF
TRBJ2-1	TRBV30	CAWSVTGGPFGEQFF
TRBJ1-2	TRBV5-4	CASRTGLTNYGYTF
TRBJ2-7	TRBV5-4	CASSTDRAGEQYF
TRBJ1-4	TRBV12-5	CASGSGVHNEKLFF
NA	TRBV5-6	CASSLAGTGGYEQYF
TRBJ2-1	TRBV30	CAWSVSGYNEQFF
TRBJ1-1	TRBV5-1	CASSLVAADTEAFF
TRBJ2-3	TRBV10-2	CASIDWDTQYF
TRBJ1-1	TRBV19	CASSILPNPPEAFF
TRBJ1-1	TRBV5-1	CASRSGPNTEAFF
TRBJ2-2	TRBV6-1	CASSESQGTTNTGELFF
TRBJ1-2	TRBV10-3	CAIRPTGEVGYTF
TRBJ2-5	TRBV7-9	CASSLPAQEQYF
TRBJ2-7	TRBV5-1	CASSLEPGATYEQYF
TRBJ2-7	TRBV5-1	CASSLAGQGGEQYF
TRBJ1-5	TRBV4-1	CASSHGTAGQPQHF
TRBJ1-6	TRBV27	CATTMFWGDNSPLHF
TRBJ1-1	TRBV19	CASSMSQNTEAFF
TRBJ1-2	TRBV5-5	CASSPSGQYDYGYTF
TRBJ1-1	TRBV6-5	CASRTVRVHTEAFF
TRBJ2-2	TRBV5-1	CASSLGNWELFF
TRBJ2-2	TRBV6-5	CASSRRGATGELFF
TRBJ1-2	TRBV4-1	CASSRPTGVSNYGYTF
TRBJ1-2	TRBV9	CASSPDHTPTRGYGYTF
TRBJ2-5	TRBV5-6	CASSQKPETQYF
TRBJ1-1	TRBV7-8	CASSLGLPDYTEAFF
TRBJ2-5	TRBV11-3	CASSSQGFETQYF
TRBJ1-1	TRBV6-4	CASSLDEFTEAFF
TRBJ1-5	TRBV19	CASSTGQPNQPQHF
TRBJ1-2	TRBV6-1	CASSASTGVGYGYTF
TRBJ2-7	TRBV11-2	CASSFRSTYEQYF
TRBJ1-4	TRBV5-1	CASSLKGSNEKLFF
TRBJ2-1	TRBV6-1	CASSETPGSYNEQFF
TRBJ1-6	TRBV19	CASRLTGTGNSPLHF
TRBJ2-3	TRBV7-9	CASSPPGPKGSDTQYF
TRBJ1-6	TRBV25-1	CASSGQGDNSPLHF
TRBJ1-1	TRBV5-4	CASSFRGGTEAFF
TRBJ1-1	TRBV19	CASRQTILTEAFF
TRBJ1-2	TRBV6-6	CASSYSGDGYTF
TRBJ1-2	TRBV15	CATSRGAGTSYGYTF
TRBJ2-1	TRBV7-9	CASSLAGHNEQFF
TRBJ1-1	TRBV5-1	CASSAPPGTQNTEAFF